The 28 T cell receptor beta chains reported below all come from one sample, sequenced in a study of blood T cell repertoires in COVID-19. The table came from immunoSEQ multiplex PCR; TCRdb's copy has only in-frame clones and leaves some out. The repertoire includes approximately 240,000 clones, about 88% of them detected once, and approximately 2.1% sits in the top ten. What was sequenced was peripheral blood. The receptor source for this set is a woman in her thirties or forties who had recovered from COVID-19.

J is TRBJ1-2 and V is TRBV9; D ambiguous. Between the trimmed V and J ends, which lost 4 bases and 6 bases, there was a span of 19 bases. CDR3 length: 15 amino acids. Germline CDR1 SGDLS, CDR2 YYNGEE. The CDR3 sequence is CASSPQALSPDGYTF. CDR3 bases: TGTGCCAGCAGCCCCCAGGCCCTTTCCCCGGATGGCTACACCTTC.

The J gene is TRBJ2-3, the V gene TRBV19; 7 nucleotides match TRBD1. The length of the CDR3 is 13 residues. CDR1 is LNHDA, CDR2 SQIVND, per germline (reference sequence). V was clipped by 5 bases and J by 4 bases; unmatched bases: 3. In DNA, the CDR3 is TGTGCCAGTAGTGTGACAGGGTCAGATACGCAGTATTTT. Translated: CASSVTGSDTQYF.

This clone has a single count. This rearrangement joins TRBV11-2 to TRBJ2-1, with TRBD2 as a possible D gene (6 bases). Trimming removed 6 bases from V and 12 bases from J, with 12 bases in between. The CDR3 covers 11 residues. CDR1 and CDR2 (germline): SGHAT, FQNNGV. DNA for the CDR3: TGTGCCAGCAGAAATAACGGGGGGCAGTTCTTC. Protein product: CASRNNGGQFF.

The genes are TRBV29-1 and TRBJ2-1, with TRBD1 as a possible D gene (6 bases). Germline V gene sequence: CDR1 SQVTM, CDR2 ANQGSEA. The length of the CDR3 is 17 residues. V was clipped by 3 bases and J by 0 bases, with 18 bases between them. Here the CDR3 reads CSVEGHPPTFSYNEQFF. CDR3 nucleotide sequence: TGCAGCGTTGAGGGACACCCTCCAACATTCTCCTACAATGAGCAGTTCTTC.

The chain carries TRBV14 and TRBJ1-6; TRBD1 aligns across 8 bases. Germline V lookup: CDR1 SGHDN, CDR2 FVKESK. The CDR3 is 15 residues long. V was clipped by 1 base and J by 10 bases; unmatched bases: 6. Here the CDR3 reads CASSQVRQGNSPLHF. The CDR3, as DNA: TGTGCCAGCAGCCAAGTCAGACAGGGGAACTCACCCCTCCACTTT.

The V call is TRBV28, the J call TRBJ2-1, with D maybe TRBD2 (5 bases). The V and J ends lost 3 bases and 13 bases respectively, with 10 bases between them. Per the germline V gene, CDR1 is MDHEN and CDR2 is SYDVKM. This CDR3 has 11 amino acids. CDR3 residues: CASSLRVLQFF. CDR3 coding DNA: TGTGCCAGCAGTTTGCGGGTTCTCCAGTTCTTC.

The chain links TRBV5-6 to TRBJ1-1; TRBD1 is a possible D gene (5 bases). Germline V CDR1 and CDR2: SGHDT, YYEEEE. V lost 0 bases and J lost 8, with 11 bases in between. The CDR3 has 13 amino acids. The CDR3 region has the DNA TGTGCCAGCAGCTTGGGTGTGGGGCACGAAGCTTTCTTT. Residues: CASSLGVGHEAFF. The full variable domain, rest sourced from reference TRBV5-6 and TRBJ1-1, is DAGVTQSPTHLIKTRGQQVTLRCSPKSGHDTVSWYQQALGQGPQFIFQYYEEEERQRGNFPDRFSGHQFPNYSSELNVNALLLGDSALYLCASSLGVGHEAFFGQGTRLTVV.

The V gene is TRBV9, the J gene TRBJ2-3, with D maybe TRBD2 (5 bases). This CDR3 comprises 15 residues. V lost 4 bases and J 1 base, leaving 13 bases between the germline ends. Germline values: CDR1 SGDLS, CDR2 YYNGEE. DNA for the CDR3: TGTGCCAGCAGCACCGGGAAAACTGGCACAGATACGCAGTATTTT. Its protein is CASSTGKTGTDTQYF.

The chain is built from TRBV11-2 and TRBJ2-7; TRBD1 matches 8 bases. Germline-derived CDR1 and CDR2 are SGHAT and FQNNGV. Germline trimming cut 5 bases from V and 4 bases from J; bases unmatched to any gene: 7. This CDR3 region has 14 residues. The CDR3, as DNA: TGTGCCAGCAGCCCTAGAGGACAGGGTTACGAGCAGTACTTC. As protein: CASSPRGQGYEQYF.

The chain joins TRBV5-1 to TRBJ2-7; D is possibly TRBD1 (6 bases). Germline CDR1 SGHRS, CDR2 YFSETQ. Trimming stripped 0 bases from V and 0 bases from J, with 10 bases between. This CDR3 comprises 15 residues. The CDR3 here is CASSLVGDTSYEQYF. CDR3 bases: TGCGCCAGCAGCTTGGTTGGGGACACCTCCTACGAGCAGTACTTC.

The chain has TRBV15 and TRBJ2-3; 7 bases fit TRBD2. The germline V gene encodes CDR1 LNHNV and CDR2 YYDKDF (reference sequence). V shed 0 bases, J shed 0 bases, and the junction held 6 bases outside the gene matches. The CDR3 loop spans 17 amino acids. In nucleotides, the CDR3 is TGTGCCACCAGCAGAGAGGAACTAGCGCTAAGCACAGATACGCAGTATTTT. Translated: CATSREELALSTDTQYF.

This chain connects TRBV6-2 or TRBV6-3 to TRBJ2-1, with a tentative D call TRBD2 (5 bases). V shed 0 bases and J shed 6 bases, with 12 bases lying between them. This CDR3 is 15 amino acids long. Germline CDR1 MNHEY, CDR2 SVGEGT. The CDR3 sequence: CASSYSPLARNEQFF. The CDR3 nucleotides read TGTGCCAGCAGTTACTCCCCTTTAGCGCGCAATGAGCAGTTCTTC.

The sample holds a few counts of this clone. The chain is built from TRBV7-9 and TRBJ2-7, with D perhaps TRBD2 (6 bases). Trimming cost V 0 bases and J 2 bases, with 17 bases left between them. The germline gives CDR1 SEHNR, CDR2 FQNEAQ (reference sequence). The CDR3 totals 17 residues. CDR3 DNA sequence: TGTGCCAGCAGCTTAGCGGGTAACCTAGCGAGTACCTACGAGCAGTACTTC. This translates into CASSLAGNLASTYEQYF.

The chain uses TRBV19 and TRBJ1-3; 11 positions match TRBD1. This CDR3 is 15 amino acids long. V gave up 6 bases and J gave up 6 bases; unmatched junction bases: 7. Looked up from germline, CDR1 is LNHDA and CDR2 is SQIVND (reference sequence). The CDR3 coding sequence is TGTGCCAGTAGCACGGACAGGGGGCAAGAAAACACCATATATTTT. Protein sequence: CASSTDRGQENTIYF.

The genes are TRBV5-1 and TRBJ2-5, with a weak D call TRBD1 (5 bases). Per germline, CDR1 SGHRS and CDR2 YFSETQ. V shed 5 bases and J shed 0 bases, with 14 bases lying between them. This CDR3 region has 15 residues. The CDR3 DNA is TGCGCCAGCAGTAGGGGTAGTGCAAACCAAGAGACCCAGTACTTC. This codes for CASSRGSANQETQYF.

CDR3 bases: TGTGCCTGGATGACTAGCTCCTATAATTCACCCCTCCACTTT. It codes for CAWMTSSYNSPLHF. The V call is TRBV30, the J call TRBJ1-6; D is undetermined. The CDR3 runs to 14 residues. The V and J ends lost 4 bases and 0 bases respectively, with 7 bases between them. Germline lookup yields CDR1 GTSNPN and CDR2 SVGIG (reference sequence).

This chain links TRBV30 with TRBJ1-4; 8 bases are a match to TRBD1. V trimming: 3 bases; J trimming: 5 bases; junction bases outside the gene matches: 5. The length of the CDR3 is 14 residues. The V gene's germline CDR1 is GTSNPN and CDR2 SVGIG (reference sequence). The CDR3 nucleotides are TGTGCCTGGAGCCGGGACAGGAGAAATGAAAAACTGTTTTTT. This encodes CAWSRDRRNEKLFF.

V is TRBV9 and J is TRBJ2-2; 9 positions agree with TRBD1. Germline-derived CDR1 and CDR2 are SGDLS and YYNGEE. The CDR3 has 16 amino acids. V lost 2 bases to trimming and J lost 0 bases; unmatched junction nucleotides: 2. CDR3 bases: TGTGCCAGCAGCGTCCGACAGGGGGCGAACACCGGGGAGCTGTTTTTT. As protein: CASSVRQGANTGELFF.

The gene calls are TRBV11-2 and TRBJ1-5; 8 bases match TRBD1. Trimming cost V 3 bases and J 4 bases; bases outside gene matches: 11. CDR1 is SGHAT and CDR2 is FQNNGV in the germline V gene. The CDR3 totals 17 residues. In nucleotides, the CDR3 is TGTGCCAGCAGCTTGGAGCCGACAGGGGTGGGAAATCAGCCCCAGCATTTT. Protein sequence: CASSLEPTGVGNQPQHF.

This clone was recorded a few times. The junction differs from germline at one of its ends, possibly a read error. This sequence joins TRBV30 and TRBJ2-6, with D perhaps TRBD2 (6 bases). Germline V gene lookup returns CDR1 GTSNPN and CDR2 SVGIG (reference sequence). The CDR3 covers 16 residues. CDR3 region: CAWSPGRDSRANVLTF. The CDR3 DNA reads as TGTGCCTGGAGCCCGGGCAGGGACTCTAGGGCCAACGTCCTGACTTTC.

The J gene is TRBJ2-3, the V gene TRBV18, with D perhaps TRBD1 (5 bases). The CDR3 is 14 residues long. CDR1 is KGHSH and CDR2 is LQKENI in the germline V gene. The V gene lost 1 base and the J gene lost 3 bases, with 8 bases spanning the gap. The CDR3 reads CASSPRGSTDTQYF. DNA of the CDR3: TGTGCCAGCTCACCACGGGGCTCGACAGATACGCAGTATTTT.

This sequence joins TRBV7-8 and TRBJ1-4; D gene unclear. The germline V gene encodes CDR1 SGHVS and CDR2 FQNEAQ. The CDR3 consists of 19 residues. V lost 5 bases and J 4 bases, leaving 26 bases between the germline ends. The CDR3 region is CASSLKSTSEPWINEKLFF. The DNA of the CDR3 is TGTGCCAGCAGCCTGAAAAGTACGAGCGAACCTTGGATTAATGAAAAACTGTTTTTT.

The chain links TRBV6-5 to TRBJ2-3, with TRBD1 identical over 7 bases. The junction had 4 bases not matched to a gene; V was cut back by 6 bases and J by 1 base. This CDR3 spans 14 amino acids. Germline lookup yields CDR1 MNHEY and CDR2 SVGAGI. Here the CDR3 reads CASRRQGGTDTQYF. The CDR3 DNA is TGTGCCAGCAGAAGACAGGGAGGCACAGATACGCAGTATTTT.

The chain couples TRBV4-3 to TRBJ1-1; the match to TRBD1 covers 8 bases. Trimming took 8 bases from V and 4 from J; bases not matched to a gene: 6. Germline-derived CDR1 and CDR2 are LGHNA and YSLEER. This CDR3 is built from 13 residues. The CDR3, as DNA: TGCGCCAGCGGACCAACAGGGGGCACTGAAGCTTTCTTT. This sequence encodes CASGPTGGTEAFF.

The gene calls are TRBV19 and TRBJ2-6, with 7 nucleotides matching TRBD1. The V gene's germline CDR1 is LNHDA and CDR2 SQIVND (reference sequence). The junction had 9 bases not matched to a gene; V was cut back by 6 bases and J by 1 base. The CDR3 extends over 17 amino acids. CDR3 nucleotides: TGTGCCAGTAGCTACAGGGGAGTGACGTCTGGGGCCAACGTCCTGACTTTC. It is translated as CASSYRGVTSGANVLTF.

Only one count was recorded for this clone. The chain has TRBV6-5 and TRBJ2-7; a possible D gene is TRBD2 (6 bases). The CDR3 has 12 amino acids. V was pared by 2 bases and J by 7 bases, with 9 bases between. Looked up from germline, CDR1 is MNHEY and CDR2 is SVGAGI. The CDR3 bases are TGTGCCAGCAGTTACAGGGGACTGGAGCAGTACTTC. This encodes CASSYRGLEQYF.

The chain joins TRBV15 to TRBJ1-1, with D uncertain. The germline CDR1 and CDR2 sequences are LNHNV and YYDKDF (reference sequence). Trimming took off 3 bases at V and 1 base at J, with 9 bases between the two ends. The CDR3 has 14 residues. This CDR3 is CATSRGSGNTEAFF. The DNA of the CDR3 is TGTGCCACCAGCAGGGGCTCCGGGAACACTGAAGCTTTCTTT.

This chain uses TRBV18 with TRBJ1-6; D not certain. The V and J ends lost 0 bases and 6 bases respectively, with 9 bases between them. This CDR3 has 15 amino acids. The germline gives CDR1 KGHSH, CDR2 LQKENI. The CDR3 sequence is CASSPPSASNSPLHF. DNA for the CDR3: TGTGCCAGCTCACCACCCTCCGCCAGTAATTCACCCCTCCACTTT.